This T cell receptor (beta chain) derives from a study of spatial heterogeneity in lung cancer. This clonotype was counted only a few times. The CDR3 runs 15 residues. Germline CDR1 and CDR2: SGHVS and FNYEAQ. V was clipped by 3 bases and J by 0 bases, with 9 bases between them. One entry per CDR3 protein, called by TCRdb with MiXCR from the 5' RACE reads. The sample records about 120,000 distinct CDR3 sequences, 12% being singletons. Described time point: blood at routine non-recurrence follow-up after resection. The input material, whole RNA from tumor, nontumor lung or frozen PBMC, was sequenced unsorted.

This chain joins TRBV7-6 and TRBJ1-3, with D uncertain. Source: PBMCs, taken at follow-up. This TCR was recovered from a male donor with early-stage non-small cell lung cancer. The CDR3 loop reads CASSFGRTSGNTIYF. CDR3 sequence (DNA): TGTGCCAGCAGCTTTGGACGGACCTCTGGAAACACCATATATTTT.